These T cell receptor beta chains were read from a single sample in a study of blood T cell repertoires in COVID-19. TCRdb's copy holds only in-frame clones and misses some; the assay was immunoSEQ multiplex PCR. The repertoire holds hundreds of thousands of clones, roughly 88% seen once, with 6.9% in the top ten. Sequenced sample: peripheral blood. Source of these receptors: a woman aged 25 to 39 who had recovered from COVID-19. Each CDR3 is given with its conserved first and last residue. A D gene is named only where the DNA matches it firmly. Rows give clone size only sometimes, using once, few, many, or a class for an expanded clone.

abundance	v_gene	d_gene	j_gene	CDR3nt	CDR3aa
.	TRBV10-3	.	TRBJ1-1	TGTGCCATCAGGCGAGATCAGGGGACTGAAGCTTTCTTT	CAIRRDQGTEAFF
.	TRBV7-9	.	TRBJ1-4	TGTGCCAGCTGCAAACAGGGTATTAATGAAAAACTGTTTTTT	CASCKQGINEKLFF
once	TRBV27	TRBD1	TRBJ1-2	TGTGCCAGCAGTTGGGCAGGGGGCGGCTACACCTTC	CASSWAGGGYTF
.	TRBV7-9	.	TRBJ2-2	TGTGCCAGCAGCCTTTCAGGCACCGGGGAGCTGTTTTTT	CASSLSGTGELFF
.	TRBV27	TRBD1	TRBJ2-1	TGTGCCAGCAGGCCAGACAGGGTAGTTTATGAGCAGTTCTTC	CASRPDRVVYEQFF
.	TRBV6-6	.	TRBJ2-3	TGTGCCAGCAGTTATACAGGGTCTAGCACAGATACGCAGTATTTT	CASSYTGSSTDTQYF
.	TRBV10-2	.	TRBJ1-4	TGCGCCAGCAGTGAGTCTGGCGGGGGGGAAAAACTGTTTTTT	CASSESGGGEKLFF
.	TRBV7-6	TRBD2	TRBJ2-1	TGTGCCAGCAGCTTAGCGCGGGCTAGCGGGGGGGTCGATGAGCAGTTCTTC	CASSLARASGGVDEQFF
.	TRBV2	.	TRBJ2-2	TGTGCCAGCAGTGAAGATCTGGGGGCCACCGGGGAGCTGTTTTTT	CASSEDLGATGELFF
.	TRBV5-5	TRBD1	TRBJ1-1	TGTGCCAGCAGCGGAGGGACAGGGTCGAAAGATGAAGCTTTCTTT	CASSGGTGSKDEAFF
.	TRBV7-2	.	TRBJ1-6	TGTGCCAGCAGCTTAGGGGCGAATTCACCCCTCCACTTT	CASSLGANSPLHF